This is a list of T cell receptor beta chains from one sample in a study of blood T cell repertoires in COVID-19. Assay: immunoSEQ multiplex PCR; the TCRdb copy retains only in-frame clones and omits some. The table has about 50,000 clones, roughly 84% seen once. The sample comprised peripheral blood. Receptors were obtained from a human donor in a cohort sampled during active COVID-19. The CDR3 runs from the conserved cysteine through the conserved F or W. Each record gives: V gene, D gene, clone size, J gene, CDR3 DNA, CDR3 protein. A D gene is named only where the DNA matches it firmly. Where a row states a size, it is once, few, many or the class of an expanded clone; other rows omit it.

V gene: TRBV28
D gene: TRBD1
clone size: -
J gene: TRBJ1-2
CDR3 DNA: TGTGCCAGCAGCCCACCGGGACAGGGAGTTTATGGCTACACCTTC
CDR3 protein: CASSPPGQGVYGYTF

V gene: TRBV11-2
D gene: -
clone size: -
J gene: TRBJ1-4
CDR3 DNA: TGTGCCAGCAGCTTGAGGGCGGGGAACGAAAAACTGTTTTTT
CDR3 protein: CASSLRAGNEKLFF

V gene: TRBV28
D gene: -
clone size: -
J gene: TRBJ1-1
CDR3 DNA: TGTGCCAGCACCTTCCGAGGGGGGGCGAACACTGAAGCTTTCTTT
CDR3 protein: CASTFRGGANTEAFF

V gene: TRBV2
D gene: -
clone size: -
J gene: TRBJ1-1
CDR3 DNA: TGTGCCAGCAGGAAAGGGGGGGGCGCTTCCACTGAAGCTTTCTTT
CDR3 protein: CASRKGGGASTEAFF

V gene: TRBV14
D gene: TRBD2
clone size: -
J gene: TRBJ2-1
CDR3 DNA: TGTGCCAGCAGCCAACGTCGCGGGAGCGGCGATGAGCAGTTCTTC
CDR3 protein: CASSQRRGSGDEQFF

V gene: TRBV15
D gene: -
clone size: few
J gene: TRBJ2-1
CDR3 DNA: TGTGCCACCAGCATTCCCGGGACTGGAATTGGTGAGCAGTTCTTC
CDR3 protein: CATSIPGTGIGEQFF

V gene: TRBV6-5
D gene: TRBD2
clone size: -
J gene: TRBJ2-1
CDR3 DNA: TGTGCCAGCAGTAGGACTAGCGGGAGTAGTGAGCAGTTCTTC
CDR3 protein: CASSRTSGSSEQFF

V gene: TRBV7-9
D gene: -
clone size: -
J gene: TRBJ1-1
CDR3 DNA: TGTGCCAGCAGCTTAACTGCCCAGGGGAGAATAGGCACTGAAGCTTTCTTT
CDR3 protein: CASSLTAQGRIGTEAFF

V gene: TRBV2
D gene: -
clone size: -
J gene: TRBJ1-6
CDR3 DNA: TGTGCCAGCAGTGAACCGTCGCCCGGGGCCGGGAGTTCACCCCTCCACTTT
CDR3 protein: CASSEPSPGAGSSPLHF

V gene: TRBV19
D gene: -
clone size: -
J gene: TRBJ1-5
CDR3 DNA: TGTGCCAGTAGTACCCAGGCAGGGAAATGGGATAGCAATCAGCCCCAGCATTTT
CDR3 protein: CASSTQAGKWDSNQPQHF

V gene: TRBV7-9
D gene: TRBD1
clone size: -
J gene: TRBJ2-5
CDR3 DNA: TGTGCCAGCAGCTTAGGGCAGGGGGCCCCAGAGACCCAGTACTTC
CDR3 protein: CASSLGQGAPETQYF